The 4 T cell receptor beta chains given below trace back to one sample, sequenced in a study of identical twins. A single record per CDR3 protein comes from TCRdb applying MiXCR to the 5' RACE reads. Of around 450,000 distinct CDR3 sequences listed, 13% to 15% are singletons. The data were also submitted as part of a second study, on yellow fever vaccine responses in identical twins.

The sequenced sample was CD4+ T cells sorted from blood. The origin of the receptors is a young woman in good health.

The chain has TRBV28 and TRBJ2-1; 9 bases map to TRBD1. The CDR3 is 18 residues long. Trimming removed 3 bases from V and 1 base from J; junction bases left unmatched: 10. CDR1 is MDHEN and CDR2 is SYDVKM in the germline V gene. CDR3 sequence reads: CASSFLRDRVGSYNEQFF. The CDR3 nucleotides read TGTGCCAGCAGTTTTCTTCGGGACAGGGTAGGATCCTACAATGAGCAGTTCTTC.

This chain connects TRBV25-1 to TRBJ2-4; D might be TRBD1 (7 bases). This CDR3 region has 16 residues. Per germline, CDR1 MGHDK and CDR2 SYGVNS. V shed 3 bases and J shed 8 bases, with 20 bases lying between them. The CDR3 sequence is CASSESQGGGRDIQYF. The CDR3 DNA follows: TGTGCCAGCAGTGAGAGTCAGGGGGGCGGAAGGGACATTCAGTACTTC. Together with reference TRBV25-1 and TRBJ2-4, the CDR3 gives the full variable domain: EADIYQTPRYLVIGTGKKITLECSQTMGHDKMYWYQQDPGMELHLIHYSYGVNSTEKGDLSSESTVSRIRTEHFPLTLESARPSHTSQYLCASSESQGGGRDIQYFGAGTRLSVL.

The chain has TRBV12-3 or TRBV12-4 and TRBJ2-3; 11 nucleotides match TRBD2. The CDR3 extends over 17 amino acids. J lost 1 base, V lost 3 bases, and 6 bases had no gene match. The CDR3 loop reads CASSFVLAGGGTDTQYF. CDR3 nucleotides: TGTGCCAGCAGTTTCGTTCTAGCGGGGGGAGGCACAGATACGCAGTATTTT.

In this sample, this clonotype turned up a few times. V and J are TRBV7-9 and TRBJ2-3; possibly TRBD2 for D (6 bases). The germline gives CDR1 SEHNR, CDR2 FQNEAQ (reference sequence). Trimming cost V 7 bases and J 0 bases, with 14 bases left between them. This CDR3 is 15 amino acids long. For the CDR3, the DNA is TGTGCCAGCACCCCGGGGACTTCTAGCACAGATACGCAGTATTTT. Its protein product is CASTPGTSSTDTQYF.